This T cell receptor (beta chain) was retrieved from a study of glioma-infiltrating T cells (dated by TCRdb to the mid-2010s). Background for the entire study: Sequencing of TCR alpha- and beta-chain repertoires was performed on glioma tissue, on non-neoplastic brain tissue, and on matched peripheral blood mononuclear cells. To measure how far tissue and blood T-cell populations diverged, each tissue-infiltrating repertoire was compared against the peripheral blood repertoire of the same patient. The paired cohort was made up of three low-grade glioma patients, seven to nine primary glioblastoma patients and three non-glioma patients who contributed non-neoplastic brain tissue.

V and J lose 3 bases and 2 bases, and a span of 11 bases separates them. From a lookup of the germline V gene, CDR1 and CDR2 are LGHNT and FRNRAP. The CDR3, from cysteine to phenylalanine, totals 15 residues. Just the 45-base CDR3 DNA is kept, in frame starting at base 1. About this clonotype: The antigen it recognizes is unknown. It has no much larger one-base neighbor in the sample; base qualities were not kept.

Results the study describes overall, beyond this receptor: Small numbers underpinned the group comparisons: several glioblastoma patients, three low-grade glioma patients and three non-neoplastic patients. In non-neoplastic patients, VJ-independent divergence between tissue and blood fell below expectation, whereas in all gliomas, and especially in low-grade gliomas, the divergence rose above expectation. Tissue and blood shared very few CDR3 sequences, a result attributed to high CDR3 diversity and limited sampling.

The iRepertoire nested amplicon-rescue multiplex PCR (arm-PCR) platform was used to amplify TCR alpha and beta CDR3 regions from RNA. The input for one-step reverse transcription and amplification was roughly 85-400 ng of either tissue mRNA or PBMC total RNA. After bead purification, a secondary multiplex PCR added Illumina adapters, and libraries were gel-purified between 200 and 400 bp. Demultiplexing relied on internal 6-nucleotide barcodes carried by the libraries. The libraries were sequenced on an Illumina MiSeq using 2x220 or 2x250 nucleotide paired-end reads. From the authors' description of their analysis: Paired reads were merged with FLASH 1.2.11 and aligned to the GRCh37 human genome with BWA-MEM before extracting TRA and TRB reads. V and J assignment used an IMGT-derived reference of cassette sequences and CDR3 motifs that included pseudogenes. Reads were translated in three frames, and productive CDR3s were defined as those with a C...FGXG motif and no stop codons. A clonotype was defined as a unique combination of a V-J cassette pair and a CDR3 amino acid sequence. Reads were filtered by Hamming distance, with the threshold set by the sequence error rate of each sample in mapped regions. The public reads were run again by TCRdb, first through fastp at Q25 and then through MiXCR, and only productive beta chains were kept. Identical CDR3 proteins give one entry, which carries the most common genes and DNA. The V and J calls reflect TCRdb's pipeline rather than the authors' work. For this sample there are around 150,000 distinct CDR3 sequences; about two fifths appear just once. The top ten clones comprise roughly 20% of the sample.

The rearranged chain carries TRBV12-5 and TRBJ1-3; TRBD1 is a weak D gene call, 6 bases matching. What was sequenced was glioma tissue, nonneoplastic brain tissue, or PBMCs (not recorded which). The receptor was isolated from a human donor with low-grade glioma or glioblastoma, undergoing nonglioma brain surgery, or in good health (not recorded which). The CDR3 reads CASGLRGPPGNTIYF. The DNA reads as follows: TGTGCTAGTGGTTTACGGGGGCCGCCTGGAAACACCATATATTTT.